This T cell receptor (beta chain) was retrieved from a study of radiotherapy plus CTLA-4 blockade in lung cancer. The germline CDR1 and CDR2 sequences are LNHDA and SQIVND (reference sequence). CDR3 size: 14 residues. Trimming shortened V by 6 bases and J by 3 bases, and 13 bases separated the two germline ends. Focal radiation plus CTLA-4 blockade with ipilimumab was given to patients with chemo-refractory metastatic non-small-cell lung cancer. The data were produced by immunoSEQ multiplex PCR, yet TCRdb's version contains in-frame clones alone and is incomplete. The data hold roughly 100,000 clones, with approximately 87% observed a single time.

The V and J genes are TRBV19 and TRBJ2-3; D may be TRBD1 (5 bases). The sequence came from a human donor with non-small cell lung cancer that progressed on radiotherapy plus ipilimumab. Some clones in this sample may be carry-over from other donors' samples. This sample comprised peripheral blood, obtained from a patient treated with radiotherapy plus ipilimumab. CDR3 DNA: TGTGCCAGTAGATTGAGCAGGGTAACAGATACGCAGTATTTT. It translates to CASRLSRVTDTQYF.